This entry describes one TCR beta chain. These data are taken from a study of cytomegalovirus exposure and HLA in healthy donors. PCR involved 60 Vbeta and 13 Jbeta primers. Sequencing was performed with immunoSEQ multiplex PCR; in TCRdb, only in-frame clones are kept and a portion is missing. Of around 130,000 clones in the sample, more than 80% were seen once. Sample: PBMCs. This clonotype was obtained from a middle-aged man in good health and CMV-seronegative.

In DNA form, the CDR3 reads TGTGCCAGTAGTATGGACAGGGCCATAGGCAATCAGCCCCAGCATTTT. It translates to CASSMDRAIGNQPQHF. The genes are TRBV19 and TRBJ1-5, with TRBD1 matching over 8 bases. V lost 3 bases, J lost 2 bases, and 6 bases stayed unmatched. From germline, CDR1 is LNHDA and CDR2 SQIVND (reference sequence). The CDR3 totals 16 residues.